This paragraph covers one TCR beta chain sequence. Its recognized antigen is unknown. No much larger clonotype is one base removed from it; base qualities were not supplied. Unmatched junction bases come to 5, with V trimmed by 2 bases and J by 4 bases. As encoded in the germline V gene, CDR1 is SGHTA while CDR2 is FQGNSA. From the cysteine through the phenylalanine, the CDR3 covers 15 amino acids. Of the read, only the CDR3 DNA is kept; its 45 bases are in frame from base 1. This sample was included in a study of T cells in localized non-small cell lung cancer (dated by TCRdb to 2018 to 2021). Regarding the study in general: The study analyzed T cell repertoires of 236 early-stage NSCLC patients, comparing tumors and uninvolved tumor-adjacent lungs. The cohort comprised some 220 treatment-naïve NSCLC patients with resected, localized lung tumors. The mean age of the NSCLC patients was about 64 years, with 130 or so men and about a hundred women. Paper-wide results and their limitations: Since the design was exploratory, TCR variables were selected using unadjusted p-values with no false-discovery rate correction. Because multi-region tumor sequencing was not performed, intratumor heterogeneity could not be ruled out. A median of roughly 56 of the top 100 tumor clones were detected in paired uninvolved adjacent lung, and some 28 of these tumor clones were also found among the top 100 clones of the paired uninvolved adjacent lung. Higher T cell density in blood was associated with longer overall survival, whereas higher clonality in adjacent lung was associated with shorter survival. Uninvolved tumor-adjacent lung showed the highest T cell clonality, higher than tumor, which suggests more focused antigenic responses in the uninvolved tumor-adjacent lung.

TCR beta CDR3 regions were sequenced from DNA using the immunoSEQ Assay. As for the authors' bioinformatics: T cell density was computed as TCR beta template counts normalized to usable DNA estimated by amplifying housekeeping genes. Richness was estimated using the preseqR package, with extrapolation to 400,000 templates for PBMC samples and to 120,000 templates for tissue samples. Clonality was defined as one minus Pielou's evenness. Tissue-enriched TCRs were identified by differential abundance testing using productive amino-acid clonotypes, minimum total count 5 and alpha 0.1. The Jaccard Index and the Morisita Overlap Index were used to measure repertoire overlap between compartments. TCR beta CDR3s were clustered by GLIPH together with public tetramer-defined viral CDR3s, and at least three viral sequences plus V-gene enrichment were required for viral motifs. Drawn from immuneACCESS, this table holds only the in-frame rearrangements with V and J called that TCRdb kept. Clones are partly lost; checked studies trace under half to an unresolved V gene and leave the rest unexplained. V and J calls plus clone size are reproduced from that table; the DNA served to infer D and trimming. This sample gives 17,000 or so clones in total; around 88% of them show up just once. 3% to 4% of the sample is in the top ten clones.

At diagnosis, tumor, uninvolved tumor-adjacent lung and peripheral blood were collected and then preserved as a mix of FFPE and fresh-frozen material. For TCR repertoire profiling, blood samples were analyzed as peripheral blood mononuclear cells. This receptor was taken from a male donor at least 60 years old with stage II squamous cell lung carcinoma. The specimen comprised peripheral blood, sampled before any cancer treatment. Here the chain combines TRBV7-2 and TRBJ1-5, and TRBD1 aligns with 7 junction nucleotides. CDR3 region: CASSLQGGWNQPQHF. The DNA sequence is TGTGCCAGCAGCTTACAGGGGGGGTGGAATCAGCCCCAGCATTTT.